A single sample gave rise to the 25 T cell receptor beta chains below, sequenced in a study of response to subunit inactivated influenza vaccine. TCRdb reprocessed the RT-PCR reads with MiXCR, giving one entry per CDR3 protein. The sample contains around 480,000 distinct CDR3 sequences, 9.5% to 12% of which appear only once. Sequencing used PBMCs from blood, obtained roughly 48 days after vaccination. The receptors were sampled from a middle-aged man who received an inactivated influenza vaccine.

CDR3 coding DNA: TGCGCCAGCAGCCTTGGGGGTGTTGGGGGAGAGACCCAGTACTTC. This sequence encodes CASSLGGVGGETQYF. This sequence joins TRBV5-1 and TRBJ2-5, with D tentatively TRBD1 or TRBD2 (5 bases each). CDR3 length: 15 amino acids. Germline-derived CDR1 and CDR2 are SGHRS and YFSETQ. V was trimmed by 4 bases and J by 4 bases, leaving 17 bases between them.

This clonotype came up a few times. The chain carries TRBV12-3 or TRBV12-4 and TRBJ2-5; D not certain. The CDR3 extends over 14 amino acids. With 5 bases removed from V and 7 bases from J, the gap between germline ends came to 17 bases. The CDR3 reads CASSPRRRLGTQYF. CDR3 coding DNA: TGTGCCAGCAGTCCCCGACGAAGGCTTGGGACCCAGTACTTC.

This clonotype was recorded many times. The chain couples TRBV9 to TRBJ2-3; D is perhaps TRBD2 (5 bases). The CDR3 sequence is 14 residues long. The V and J ends lost 4 bases and 0 bases respectively, with 9 bases between them. Germline values: CDR1 SGDLS, CDR2 YYNGEE. CDR3 loop: CASSRRVSTDTQYF. Written as DNA, the CDR3 is TGTGCCAGCAGCCGGCGGGTTAGCACAGATACGCAGTATTTT.

The V call is TRBV15, the J call TRBJ2-3, with TRBD2 matching over 7 bases. CDR1 and CDR2 from the germline V gene are LNHNV and YYDKDF (reference sequence). This CDR3 spans 15 amino acids. After removal of 0 bases from V and 4 bases from J, the junction contained 4 bases not matched to a gene. In DNA, the CDR3 is TGTGCCACCAGCAGAGAGGGGCGGGGGTCAGATACGCAGTATTTT. Translating it yields CATSREGRGSDTQYF.

A few counts support this clonotype. The chain combines TRBV7-6 with TRBJ1-2, with D possibly matching TRBD1 (6 bases). The CDR3 covers 13 residues. Germline V CDR1 and CDR2: SGHVS, FNYEAQ. The germline V and J ends were trimmed by 3 bases and 8 bases, with 13 bases remaining between them. The CDR3 here is CASSFTGMLGYTF. The CDR3 bases are TGTGCCAGCAGCTTCACAGGGATGCTAGGCTACACCTTC.

This clonotype has ten or more counts. The rearrangement uses TRBV12-3 or TRBV12-4 and TRBJ2-3; maybe TRBD1 (6 bases). The ends were cut back, 7 bases at V and 4 bases at J, with 9 bases in the middle. The CDR3 is made up of 12 amino acids. The CDR3 DNA is TGTGCCAGCAATCAGGGGTCAGATACGCAGTATTTT. Translated: CASNQGSDTQYF.

This chain connects TRBV5-1 to TRBJ2-1; D possibly corresponds to TRBD1 (5 bases). The CDR3 extends over 13 amino acids. The germline V gene encodes CDR1 SGHRS and CDR2 YFSETQ. V was pared by 0 bases and J by 10 bases, with 11 bases between. The CDR3 nucleotides read TGCGCCAGCAGCTTGGTCAGTCAGGGCGAGCAGTTCTTC. This encodes CASSLVSQGEQFF. Full variable domain (missing parts from reference TRBV5-1 and TRBJ2-1): KAGVTQTPRYLIKTRGQQVTLSCSPISGHRSVSWYQQTPGQGLQFLFEYFSETQRNKGNFPGRFSGRQFSNSRSEMNVSTLELGDSALYLCASSLVSQGEQFFGPGTRLTVL.

This clonotype was seen a handful of times. The genes are TRBV5-1 and TRBJ2-1; possible D gene TRBD2, 7 bases. The V end was cut by 3 bases, the J end by 7 bases, with 17 bases between. Germline CDR1 SGHRS, CDR2 YFSETQ. The CDR3 has 15 residues. The CDR3 DNA is TGCGCCAGCAGCTCTCGAGGGAGGGGGTCGAATGAGCAGTTCTTC. Residues: CASSSRGRGSNEQFF.

This clonotype showed up just a few times. The rearrangement joins TRBV20-1 to TRBJ1-5; D remains ambiguous. Trimming took off 4 bases at V and 0 bases at J, with 7 bases between the two ends. The CDR3 runs 13 residues. Germline V lookup: CDR1 DFQATT, CDR2 SNEGSKA (reference sequence). The CDR3 reads CSAIRSSNQPQHF. The CDR3 DNA reads as TGCAGTGCTATACGGTCTAGCAATCAGCCCCAGCATTTT.

This clonotype occurred a few times. The rearrangement uses TRBV12-3 or TRBV12-4 and TRBJ2-2; D may be TRBD2 (5 bases). This CDR3 has 14 amino acids. Trimming removed 6 bases at V and 6 bases at J, with 14 bases between. The CDR3 is CASSYTRDSGELFF. CDR3 DNA sequence: TGTGCCAGCAGCTATACTAGAGACTCCGGGGAGCTGTTTTTT.

A single count supports this clonotype. This chain connects TRBV18 to TRBJ1-1; D is perhaps TRBD1 (6 bases). This CDR3 is 16 amino acids long. Deletions cut 3 bases from V and 7 bases from J, with 21 bases between. CDR1 KGHSH and CDR2 LQKENI come from the germline V gene. The CDR3 DNA is TGTGCCAGCTCACCCTCCCTACAGGGAAGTAGCAATGAAGCTTTCTTT. It specifies CASSPSLQGSSNEAFF.

The sample holds a few counts of this clonotype. The chain uses TRBV20-1 and TRBJ1-2, with D possibly TRBD1 on 5 matching bases. The germline V gene has CDR1 DFQATT and CDR2 SNEGSKA (reference sequence). The length of the CDR3 is 14 residues. V dropped 5 bases and J dropped 6 bases, with 19 bases sitting between them. This chain's CDR3 is CSAPRAGVMDGYTF. The CDR3, as DNA: TGCAGTGCTCCCCGAGCGGGGGTTATGGATGGCTACACCTTC.

This rearrangement joins TRBV19 to TRBJ2-1; 15 bases are shared with TRBD2. Germline values: CDR1 LNHDA, CDR2 SQIVND (reference sequence). J lost 1 base, V lost 3 bases, and 10 bases had no gene match. This CDR3 has 20 amino acids. Here the CDR3 DNA reads TGTGCCAGTAGTATCCTCGGACTAGCGGGAGGGGTATCGTCCTACAATGAGCAGTTCTTC. It yields the protein CASSILGLAGGVSSYNEQFF.

This clonotype occurred a few times. The CDR3 DNA sequence: TGTGCCACCAGTGATTTGGGAGAGGGAGTCCAAGAGACCCAGTACTTC. Its translation: CATSDLGEGVQETQYF. The rearrangement joins TRBV24-1 to TRBJ2-5; tentative D call: TRBD2 (5 bases). Germline CDR1 is KGHDR and CDR2 is SFDVKD. The CDR3 runs to 16 residues. V lost 0 bases, J lost 1 base, and 11 bases lay in between.

The V gene is TRBV6-2 or TRBV6-3, the J gene TRBJ2-6, with 8 bases identical to TRBD1. V dropped 5 bases and J dropped 1; count of bases not matched to a gene: 10. Germline lookup yields CDR1 MNHEY and CDR2 SVGEGT. There are 18 residues in the CDR3. The CDR3 sequence: CASSPQGAFISGANVLTF. The CDR3 DNA is TGTGCCAGCAGTCCCCAGGGGGCCTTTATTTCTGGGGCCAACGTCCTGACTTTC.

This clonotype was recorded a few times. CDR3 bases: TGTGCCAGCAGCTTAGCCTCAGGGGGAATTCAGCCCCAGCATTTT. Encoded protein: CASSLASGGIQPQHF. The chain has TRBV7-9 and TRBJ1-5; 7 positions match TRBD1. The trim removed 0 bases at V and 6 bases at J, leaving 5 bases unmatched. The CDR3 is 15 amino acids. In germline, CDR1 is SEHNR, CDR2 FQNEAQ (reference sequence). Together with reference TRBV7-9 and TRBJ1-5, the CDR3 gives the full variable domain: DTGVSQNPRHKITKRGQNVTFRCDPISEHNRLYWYRQTLGQGPEFLTYFQNEAQLEKSRLLSDRFSAERPKGSFSTLEIQRTEQGDSAMYLCASSLASGGIQPQHFGDGTRLSIL.

The gene calls are TRBV11-2 and TRBJ1-4; D uncertain. CDR1 and CDR2 from the germline V gene are SGHAT and FQNNGV. The CDR3 has 13 amino acids. With 4 bases removed from V and 5 bases from J, the gap between germline ends came to 8 bases. The CDR3 coding sequence is TGTGCCAGCAGCTATGAGAGGAATGAAAAACTGTTTTTT. Its protein product is CASSYERNEKLFF. Using reference TRBV11-2 and TRBJ1-4 for the parts outside the CDR3, the full variable domain is EAGVAQSPRYKIIEKRQSVAFWCNPISGHATLYWYQQILGQGPKLLIQFQNNGVVDDSQLPKDRFSAERLKGVDSTLKIQPAKLEDSAVYLCASSYERNEKLFFGSGTQLSVL.

This clonotype has a handful of counts. The V gene is TRBV5-8, the J gene TRBJ1-4; D is undetermined. The germline gives CDR1 SGHTS, CDR2 YDEGEE. The V end lost 0 bases, the J end lost 8 bases, and 14 bases lay between the germline ends. The CDR3 runs to 15 residues. The CDR3 DNA reads as TGTGCCAGCAGCTTGGTACTCCTGGGAACAGAAAAACTGTTTTTT. Its translation: CASSLVLLGTEKLFF.

The J gene is TRBJ2-1, the V gene TRBV20-1; 13 bases agree with TRBD2. The CDR3 spans 15 residues. Germline lookup yields CDR1 DFQATT and CDR2 SNEGSKA (reference sequence). Trimming at V came to 1 base and at J to 9 bases, leaving 6 bases not matched to a gene. CDR3 nucleotides: TGCAGTGCTAGAGTGAGGACTAGCGGGAGAGGTGAGCAGTTCTTC. It yields the protein CSARVRTSGRGEQFF.

The chain carries TRBV6-1 and TRBJ2-7; the match to TRBD1 covers 8 bases. The CDR3 has 15 amino acids. J was trimmed by 0 bases and V by 6 bases; bases with no gene match: 7. Germline V gene data show CDR1 as MNHNS and CDR2 as SASEGT. The CDR3 spells CASRFRDRSSYEQYF. The CDR3, as DNA: TGTGCCAGCAGATTCCGGGACAGGAGCTCCTACGAGCAGTACTTC.

This clonotype was seen a handful of times. This chain uses TRBV9 with TRBJ2-5, with 12 nucleotides matching TRBD2. Trimming took 3 bases from V and 4 from J; bases not matched to a gene: 7. The CDR3 contains 16 residues. Germline V lookup: CDR1 SGDLS, CDR2 YYNGEE. This CDR3 reads CASSALAGGPSETQYF. DNA of the CDR3: TGTGCCAGCAGCGCCCTAGCGGGAGGGCCTTCAGAGACCCAGTACTTC.

Regarding this clonotype: At one end, the junction sequence differs from germline, possibly due to a read error. The rearrangement joins TRBV4-3 to TRBJ1-2; D unclear. CDR1 and CDR2 (germline): LGHNA, YSLEER. The CDR3 consists of 15 residues. In DNA, the CDR3 is TGCGCCAGCACCCAAGATCTTGGTTTAAGCTATGGCTACACCTTC. Encoded protein: CASTQDLGLSYGYTF.

This clonotype has a count of ten or more. V usage is TRBV4-2 and J usage is TRBJ1-1, with D possibly being TRBD1 (6 bases). The V gene lost 2 bases and the J gene lost 3 bases, with 22 bases spanning the gap. This CDR3 spans 18 amino acids. The germline V gene has CDR1 LGHNA and CDR2 YNFKEQ. CDR3 bases: TGTGCCAGCAGCCAATACAGGGAGACCGCTCTGATTGACACTGAAGCTTTCTTT. As protein: CASSQYRETALIDTEAFF.

This clonotype was seen a handful of times. The chain links TRBV5-6 to TRBJ1-1; D remains unclear. V lost 1 base and J 6 bases, leaving 19 bases between the germline ends. The CDR3 spans 16 residues. Per germline, CDR1 SGHDT and CDR2 YYEEEE. The CDR3 loop reads CASSLSPTLVGSEAFF. Written as DNA, the CDR3 is TGTGCCAGCAGCTTGTCACCGACCTTGGTGGGTTCTGAAGCTTTCTTT.

The chain is built from TRBV29-1 and TRBJ2-1; D gene unclear. The CDR3 is 13 residues long. The germline V gene has CDR1 SQVTM and CDR2 ANQGSEA. V was pared by 3 bases and J by 1 base, with 7 bases between. This CDR3 is CSVDAGSYNEQFF. The CDR3 DNA sequence: TGCAGCGTTGACGCAGGATCCTACAATGAGCAGTTCTTC.